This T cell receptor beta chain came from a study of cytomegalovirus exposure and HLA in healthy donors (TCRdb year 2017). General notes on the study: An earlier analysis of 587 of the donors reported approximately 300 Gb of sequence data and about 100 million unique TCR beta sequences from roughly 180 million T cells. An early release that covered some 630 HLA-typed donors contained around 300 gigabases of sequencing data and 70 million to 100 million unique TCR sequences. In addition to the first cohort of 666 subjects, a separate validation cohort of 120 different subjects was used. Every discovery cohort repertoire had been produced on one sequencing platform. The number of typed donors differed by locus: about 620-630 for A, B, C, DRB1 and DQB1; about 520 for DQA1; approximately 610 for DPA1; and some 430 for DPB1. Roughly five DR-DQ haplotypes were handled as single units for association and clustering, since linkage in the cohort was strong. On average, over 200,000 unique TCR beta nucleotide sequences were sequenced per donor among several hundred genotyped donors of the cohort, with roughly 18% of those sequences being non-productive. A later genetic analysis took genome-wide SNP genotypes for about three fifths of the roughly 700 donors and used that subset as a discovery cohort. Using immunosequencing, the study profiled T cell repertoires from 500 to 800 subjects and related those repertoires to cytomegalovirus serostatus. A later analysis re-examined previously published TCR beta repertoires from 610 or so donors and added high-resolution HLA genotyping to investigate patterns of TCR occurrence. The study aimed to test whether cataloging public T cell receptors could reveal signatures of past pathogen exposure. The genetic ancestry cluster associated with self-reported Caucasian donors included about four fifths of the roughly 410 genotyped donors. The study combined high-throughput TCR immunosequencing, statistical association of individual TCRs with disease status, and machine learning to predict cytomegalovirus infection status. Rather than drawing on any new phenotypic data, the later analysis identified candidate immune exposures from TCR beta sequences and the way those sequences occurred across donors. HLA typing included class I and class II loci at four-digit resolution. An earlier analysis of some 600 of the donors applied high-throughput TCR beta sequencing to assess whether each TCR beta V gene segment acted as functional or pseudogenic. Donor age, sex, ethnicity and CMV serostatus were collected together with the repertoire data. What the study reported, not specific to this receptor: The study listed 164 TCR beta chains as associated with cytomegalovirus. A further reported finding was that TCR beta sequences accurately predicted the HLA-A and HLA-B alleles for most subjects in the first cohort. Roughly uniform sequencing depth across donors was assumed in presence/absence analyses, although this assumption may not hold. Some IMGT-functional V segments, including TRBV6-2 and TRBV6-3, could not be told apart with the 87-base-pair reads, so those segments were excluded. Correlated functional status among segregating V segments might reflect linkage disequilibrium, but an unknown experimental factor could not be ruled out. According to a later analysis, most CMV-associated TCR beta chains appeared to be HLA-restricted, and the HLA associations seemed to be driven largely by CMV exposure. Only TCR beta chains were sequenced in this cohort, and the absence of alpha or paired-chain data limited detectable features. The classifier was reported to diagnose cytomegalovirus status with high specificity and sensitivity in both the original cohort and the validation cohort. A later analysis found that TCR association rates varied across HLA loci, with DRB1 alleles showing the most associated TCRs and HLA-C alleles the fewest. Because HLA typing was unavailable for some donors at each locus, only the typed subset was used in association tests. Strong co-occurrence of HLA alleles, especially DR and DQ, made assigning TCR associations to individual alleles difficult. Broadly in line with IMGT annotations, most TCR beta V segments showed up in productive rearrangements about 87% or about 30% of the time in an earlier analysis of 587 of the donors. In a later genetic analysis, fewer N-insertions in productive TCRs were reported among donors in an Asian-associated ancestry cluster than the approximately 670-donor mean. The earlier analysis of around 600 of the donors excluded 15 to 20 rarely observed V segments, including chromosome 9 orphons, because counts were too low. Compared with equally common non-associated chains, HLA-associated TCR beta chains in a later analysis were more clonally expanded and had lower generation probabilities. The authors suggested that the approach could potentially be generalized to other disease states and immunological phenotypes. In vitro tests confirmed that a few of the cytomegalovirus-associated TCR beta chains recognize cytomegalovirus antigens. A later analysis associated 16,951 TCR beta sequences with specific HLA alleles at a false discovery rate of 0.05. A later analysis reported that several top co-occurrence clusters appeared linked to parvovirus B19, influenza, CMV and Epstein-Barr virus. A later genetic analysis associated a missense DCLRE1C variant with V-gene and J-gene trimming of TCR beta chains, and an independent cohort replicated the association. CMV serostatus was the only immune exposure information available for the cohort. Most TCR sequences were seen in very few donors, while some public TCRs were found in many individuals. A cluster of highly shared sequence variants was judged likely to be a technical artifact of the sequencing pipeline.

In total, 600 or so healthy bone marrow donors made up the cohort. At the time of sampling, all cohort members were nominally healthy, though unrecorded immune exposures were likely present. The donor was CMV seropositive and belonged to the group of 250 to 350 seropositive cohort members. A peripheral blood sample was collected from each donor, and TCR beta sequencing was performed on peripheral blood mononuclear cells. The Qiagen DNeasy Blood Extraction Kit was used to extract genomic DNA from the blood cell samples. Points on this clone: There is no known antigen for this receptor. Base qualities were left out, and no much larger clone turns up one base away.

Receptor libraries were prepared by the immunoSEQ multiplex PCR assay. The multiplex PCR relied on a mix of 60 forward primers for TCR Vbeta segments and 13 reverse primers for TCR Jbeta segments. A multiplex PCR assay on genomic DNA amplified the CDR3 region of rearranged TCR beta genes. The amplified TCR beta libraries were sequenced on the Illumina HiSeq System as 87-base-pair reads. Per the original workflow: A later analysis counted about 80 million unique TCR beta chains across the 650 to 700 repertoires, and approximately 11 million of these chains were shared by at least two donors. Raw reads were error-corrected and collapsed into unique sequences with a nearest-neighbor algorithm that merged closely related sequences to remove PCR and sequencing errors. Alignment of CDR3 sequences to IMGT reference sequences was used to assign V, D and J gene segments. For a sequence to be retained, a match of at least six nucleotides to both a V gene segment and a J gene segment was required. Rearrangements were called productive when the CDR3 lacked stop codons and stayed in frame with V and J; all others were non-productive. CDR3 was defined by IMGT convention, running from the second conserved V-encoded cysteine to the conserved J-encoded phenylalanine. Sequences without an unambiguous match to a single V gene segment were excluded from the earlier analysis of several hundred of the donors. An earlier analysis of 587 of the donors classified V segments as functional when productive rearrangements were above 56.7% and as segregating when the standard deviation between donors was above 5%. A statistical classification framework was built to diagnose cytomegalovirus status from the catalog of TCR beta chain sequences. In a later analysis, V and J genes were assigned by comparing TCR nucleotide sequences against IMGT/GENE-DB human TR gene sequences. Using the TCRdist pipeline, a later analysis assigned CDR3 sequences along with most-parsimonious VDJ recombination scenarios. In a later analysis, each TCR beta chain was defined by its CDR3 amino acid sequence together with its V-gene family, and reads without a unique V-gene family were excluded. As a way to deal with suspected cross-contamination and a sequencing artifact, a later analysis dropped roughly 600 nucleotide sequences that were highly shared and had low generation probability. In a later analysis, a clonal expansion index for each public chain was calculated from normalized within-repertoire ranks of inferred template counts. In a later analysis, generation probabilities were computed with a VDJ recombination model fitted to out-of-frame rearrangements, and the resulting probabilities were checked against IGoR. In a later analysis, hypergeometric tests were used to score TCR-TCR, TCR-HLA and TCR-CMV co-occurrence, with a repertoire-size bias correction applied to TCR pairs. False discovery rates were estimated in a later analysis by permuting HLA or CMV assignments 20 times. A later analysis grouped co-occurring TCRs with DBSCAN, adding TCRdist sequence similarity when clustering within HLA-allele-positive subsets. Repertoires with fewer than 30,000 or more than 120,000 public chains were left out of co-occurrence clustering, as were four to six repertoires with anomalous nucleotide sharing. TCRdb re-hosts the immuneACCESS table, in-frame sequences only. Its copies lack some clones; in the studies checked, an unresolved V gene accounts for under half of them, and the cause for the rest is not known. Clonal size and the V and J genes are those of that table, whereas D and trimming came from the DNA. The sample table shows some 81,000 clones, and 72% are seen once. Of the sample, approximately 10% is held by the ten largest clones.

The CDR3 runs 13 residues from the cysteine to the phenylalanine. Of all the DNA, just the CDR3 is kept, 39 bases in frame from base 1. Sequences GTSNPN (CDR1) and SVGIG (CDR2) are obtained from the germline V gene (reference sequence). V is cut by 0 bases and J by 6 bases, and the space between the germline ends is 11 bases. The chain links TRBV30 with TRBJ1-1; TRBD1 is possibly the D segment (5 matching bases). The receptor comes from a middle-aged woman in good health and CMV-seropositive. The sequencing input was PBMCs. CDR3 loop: CAWSVSLTAEAFF. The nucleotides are TGTGCCTGGAGTGTCTCTCTGACAGCTGAAGCTTTCTTT.